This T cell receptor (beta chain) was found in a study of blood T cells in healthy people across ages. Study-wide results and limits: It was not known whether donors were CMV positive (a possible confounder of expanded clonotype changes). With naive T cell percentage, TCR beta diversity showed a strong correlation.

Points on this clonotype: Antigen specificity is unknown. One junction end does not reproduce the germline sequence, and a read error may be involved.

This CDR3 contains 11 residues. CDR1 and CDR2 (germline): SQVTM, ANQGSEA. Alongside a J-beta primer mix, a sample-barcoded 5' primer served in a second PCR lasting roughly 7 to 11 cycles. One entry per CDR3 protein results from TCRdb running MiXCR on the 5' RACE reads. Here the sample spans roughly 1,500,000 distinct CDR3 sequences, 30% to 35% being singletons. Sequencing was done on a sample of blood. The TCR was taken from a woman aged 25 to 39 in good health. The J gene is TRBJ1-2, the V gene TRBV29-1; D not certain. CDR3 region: CSVEGGYGHTF. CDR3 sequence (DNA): TGCAGCGTTGAGGGTGGCTATGGCCACACCTTC.